This passage covers 32 T cell receptor beta chains from one sample sequenced in a study of shared clonotypes between healthy human individuals. The data were produced by immunoSEQ multiplex PCR, yet TCRdb's version contains in-frame clones alone and is incomplete. This table has about 2.3 million clones, 85% to 95% appearing once. Sequencing was carried out using naive CD4+ T cells from PBMCs. Sample subset: CD45RA+ positively selected. These receptors all come from a man aged 18 to 35 in good health. Some clones in this sample may be carry-over from other donors' samples.

The chain links TRBV7-9 to TRBJ2-3, with 7 bases aligning to TRBD2. This CDR3 spans 18 amino acids. J lost 3 bases, V lost 3 bases, and 15 bases had no gene match. The germline CDR1 and CDR2 sequences are SEHNR and FQNEAQ (reference sequence). Here the CDR3 DNA reads TGTGCCAGCAGCTTGGTCGCCGGGGCGGGAGCTGGAACAGATACGCAGTATTTT. It specifies CASSLVAGAGAGTDTQYF.

This chain joins TRBV19 and TRBJ1-4; 7 positions agree with TRBD1. This CDR3 spans 15 amino acids. Germline lookup yields CDR1 LNHDA and CDR2 SQIVND (reference sequence). Trimming took 5 bases from V and 4 from J; bases not matched to a gene: 7. CDR3 sequence: CASSPRDRSNEKLFF. The CDR3 DNA follows: TGTGCCAGTAGTCCCCGGGACAGAAGTAATGAAAAACTGTTTTTT. Using reference TRBV19 and TRBJ1-4 for the parts outside the CDR3, the full variable domain is DGGITQSPKYLFRKEGQNVTLSCEQNLNHDAMYWYRQDPGQGLRLIYYSQIVNDFQKGDIAEGYSVSREKKESFPLTVTSAQKNPTAFYLCASSPRDRSNEKLFFGSGTQLSVL.

In nucleotides, the CDR3 is TGTGCCAGCAGCAGAGAACCAGGGGGCGGTGGCTACACCTTC. Amino acid sequence: CASSREPGGGGYTF. This chain links TRBV7-9 with TRBJ1-2, with 8 positions matching TRBD1. The CDR3 sequence is 14 residues long. Losses at the gene ends were 5 bases for V and 7 bases for J; bases not matched to a gene: 9. The germline V gene encodes CDR1 SEHNR and CDR2 FQNEAQ (reference sequence).

The genes are TRBV4-1 and TRBJ2-2, with D possibly being TRBD1 (5 bases). From germline, CDR1 is MGHRA and CDR2 YSYEKL. The CDR3 is 19 residues long. Trimming removed 0 bases at V and 2 bases at J, with 19 bases between. CDR3 sequence: CASSQDVWTADTNTGELFF. The DNA of the CDR3 is TGCGCCAGCAGCCAAGATGTTTGGACCGCGGACACTAACACCGGGGAGCTGTTTTTT.

Only one count was recorded for this clone. The chain recombines TRBV5-4 with TRBJ2-7, with 7 positions matching TRBD1. Germline CDR1 is SGHNT and CDR2 is YYREEE (reference sequence). With 3 bases clipped from V and 7 bases from J, the junction kept 7 bases outside the gene matches. The CDR3 is made up of 13 amino acids. CDR3 amino acids: CASSSTGAQEQYF. In nucleotides, the CDR3 is TGTGCCAGCAGCTCCACAGGGGCTCAAGAGCAGTACTTC.

The chain is built from TRBV5-1 and TRBJ2-3, with 10 bases aligning to TRBD2. The CDR3 loop spans 19 amino acids. Germline V gives CDR1 SGHRS, CDR2 YFSETQ. The junction had 20 bases not matched to a gene; V was cut back by 5 bases and J by 5 bases. The CDR3: CASSRPLGASGRIGDTQYF. DNA of the CDR3: TGCGCCAGCAGTCGTCCCTTAGGGGCTAGCGGGAGAATAGGAGATACGCAGTATTTT.

This chain links TRBV2 with TRBJ2-1, with TRBD1 identical over 7 bases. This CDR3 region has 15 residues. After removal of 6 bases from V and 5 bases from J, the junction contained 10 bases not matched to a gene. In germline, CDR1 is SNHLY, CDR2 FYNNEI. Here the CDR3 reads CASSPTGAANNEQFF. The CDR3 DNA sequence: TGTGCCAGCAGCCCCACAGGGGCCGCAAACAATGAGCAGTTCTTC. Full variable domain (missing parts from reference TRBV2 and TRBJ2-1): EPEVTQTPSHQVTQMGQEVILRCVPISNHLYFYWYRQILGQKVEFLVSFYNNEISEKSEIFDDQFSVERPDGSNFTLKIRSTKLEDSAMYFCASSPTGAANNEQFFGPGTRLTVL.

Details on this clone: Within the sample, other DNA sequences also encode this same CDR3. The rearrangement joins TRBV5-1 to TRBJ2-2; D unclear. The CDR3 runs to 14 residues. Germline CDR1 is SGHRS and CDR2 is YFSETQ. Trimming took 0 bases from V and 2 from J, leaving 5 bases between them. The CDR3 spells CASSLVANTGELFF. CDR3 nucleotide sequence: TGCGCCAGCAGCTTGGTGGCTAACACCGGGGAGCTGTTTTTT. The whole variable domain, filled in from reference TRBV5-1 and TRBJ2-2, reads KAGVTQTPRYLIKTRGQQVTLSCSPISGHRSVSWYQQTPGQGLQFLFEYFSETQRNKGNFPGRFSGRQFSNSRSEMNVSTLELGDSALYLCASSLVANTGELFFGEGSRLTVL.

This rearrangement joins TRBV28 to TRBJ2-7; tentative D call: TRBD1 (5 bases). Trimming stripped 6 bases from V and 6 bases from J, with 12 bases between. CDR1 and CDR2 (germline): MDHEN, SYDVKM. The CDR3 runs 12 residues. CDR3 coding DNA: TGTGCCAGCAGGAGGCAGGGCTTCGAGCAGTACTTC. Translated, it gives CASRRQGFEQYF.

Worth noting for this clone: The same CDR3 arises from other DNA sequences in this sample as well. This chain links TRBV6-1 with TRBJ1-4; no reliable D call. Germline lookup yields CDR1 MNHNS and CDR2 SASEGT. V was clipped by 0 bases and J by 0 bases, with 8 bases between them. The CDR3 loop spans 16 amino acids. CDR3 DNA: TGTGCCAGCAGTGAAGCGAGACTAGCAACTAATGAAAAACTGTTTTTT. This gives the protein CASSEARLATNEKLFF.

This rearrangement joins TRBV18 to TRBJ2-1, with unresolved D. Germline values: CDR1 KGHSH, CDR2 LQKENI. The CDR3 sequence is 14 residues long. V was clipped by 2 bases and J by 5 bases, with 10 bases between them. CDR3 region: CASSPGRLHNEQFF. The CDR3 region has the DNA TGTGCCAGCTCACCAGGTCGGCTCCACAATGAGCAGTTCTTC.

Remarks on this clone: One end of the junction fails to match germline, which may point to a read error. DNA of the CDR3: TGTGCCATCAATGAGTCGAACGCGGCGAGCACAGATACGCAGTATTTT. It encodes CAINESNAASTDTQYF. The chain uses TRBV10-3 and TRBJ2-3, with unresolved D. The CDR3 contains 16 residues. The germline V gene has CDR1 ENHRY and CDR2 SYGVKD.

The chain combines TRBV10-1 with TRBJ2-3, with D hard to call. V lost 3 bases and J lost 5, with 3 bases in between. CDR1 is WNHNN, CDR2 SYGVQD, per germline (reference sequence). This CDR3 is 11 amino acids long. The CDR3 reads CASSDEDTQYF. The CDR3 DNA reads as TGCGCCAGCAGTGATGAAGATACGCAGTATTTT.

The gene calls are TRBV5-1 and TRBJ2-6, with D maybe TRBD2 (7 bases). V lost 0 bases to trimming and J lost 0 bases, with 16 bases between them. The CDR3 has 19 amino acids. CDR1 is SGHRS, CDR2 YFSETQ, per germline. The CDR3, as DNA: TGCGCCAGCAGCTTGGTTGGACGGGGGGCCCTCTCTGGGGCCAACGTCCTGACTTTC. Residues: CASSLVGRGALSGANVLTF.

The CDR3: CASSLLGQNYEQYF. In DNA, the CDR3 is TGTGCCAGCAGTTTATTAGGGCAGAATTACGAGCAGTACTTC. The V call is TRBV27, the J call TRBJ2-7, with D uncertain. CDR1 and CDR2 from the germline V gene are MNHEY and SMNVEV (reference sequence). CDR3 length: 14 amino acids. Trimming left V 1 base short and J 4 bases short, with 11 bases between.

The chain employs TRBV5-1 and TRBJ1-4; TRBD1 might be the D (5 bases). There are 14 residues in the CDR3. Germline V gene lookup returns CDR1 SGHRS and CDR2 YFSETQ. The V end lost 3 bases, the J end lost 8 bases, and 14 bases lay between the germline ends. The CDR3 DNA is TGCGCCAGCAGCTCGGGTCAAACAGGAGAAAAACTGTTTTTT. Its protein product is CASSSGQTGEKLFF. The whole variable domain, filled in from reference TRBV5-1 and TRBJ1-4, reads KAGVTQTPRYLIKTRGQQVTLSCSPISGHRSVSWYQQTPGQGLQFLFEYFSETQRNKGNFPGRFSGRQFSNSRSEMNVSTLELGDSALYLCASSSGQTGEKLFFGSGTQLSVL.

This clone was seen a single time. The V and J genes are TRBV7-9 and TRBJ1-5, with D tentatively TRBD1 (5 bases). The CDR3 is 13 residues long. Trimming left V 6 bases short and J 12 bases short, with 18 bases between. CDR1 is SEHNR, CDR2 FQNEAQ, per germline (reference sequence). DNA for the CDR3: TGTGCCAGCAGTCTATACGCTACGGGGCTCCAGCATTTT. Amino acids: CASSLYATGLQHF.

This chain joins TRBV10-3 and TRBJ1-2, with 7 bases that match TRBD1. The germline V gene encodes CDR1 ENHRY and CDR2 SYGVKD. V shed 6 bases, J shed 0 bases, and the junction held 10 bases outside the gene matches. The CDR3 contains 16 residues. CDR3 coding DNA: TGTGCCATCAGGAAACGGGGGGACAGCCCTAACTATGGCTACACCTTC. This codes for CAIRKRGDSPNYGYTF.

In DNA, the CDR3 is TGCAGCGTTGTGGGACTTCCCCTATCTGGGGCCAACGTCCTGACTTTC. Its translation is CSVVGLPLSGANVLTF. J is TRBJ2-6 and V is TRBV29-1; the D gene is possibly TRBD2 (6 bases). Germline lookup yields CDR1 SQVTM and CDR2 ANQGSEA. The V end was cut by 4 bases, the J end by 1 base, with 14 bases between. The length of the CDR3 is 16 residues.

The rearrangement joins TRBV18 to TRBJ1-1; unclear D gene. Germline CDR1 is KGHSH and CDR2 is LQKENI. The V gene lost 3 bases and the J gene lost 0 bases, with 11 bases spanning the gap. The CDR3 extends over 15 amino acids. Written as DNA, the CDR3 is TGTGCCAGCTCACCTCTCCCGGTAATGAACACTGAAGCTTTCTTT. Its protein is CASSPLPVMNTEAFF.

This sequence joins TRBV6-1 and TRBJ2-1; tentative D call: TRBD1 (5 bases). The CDR3 is 13 amino acids. The germline CDR1 and CDR2 sequences are MNHNS and SASEGT. V lost 7 bases to trimming and J lost 9 bases, with 16 bases between them. The CDR3 bases are TGTGCCAGCACGAAGGCCTTCGACAGTGAGCAGTTCTTC. It is translated as CASTKAFDSEQFF.

The rearrangement joins TRBV5-1 to TRBJ1-3, with TRBD1 as a possible D gene (5 bases). The CDR3 sequence is 15 residues long. From germline, CDR1 is SGHRS and CDR2 YFSETQ. The V gene lost 4 bases and the J gene lost 0 bases, with 11 bases spanning the gap. The CDR3 region is CASSPDGGSGNTIYF. CDR3 sequence (DNA): TGCGCCAGCAGCCCAGACGGGGGCTCTGGAAACACCATATATTTT. The full variable domain, rest sourced from reference TRBV5-1 and TRBJ1-3, is KAGVTQTPRYLIKTRGQQVTLSCSPISGHRSVSWYQQTPGQGLQFLFEYFSETQRNKGNFPGRFSGRQFSNSRSEMNVSTLELGDSALYLCASSPDGGSGNTIYFGEGSWLTVV.

This clone was observed once. The rearrangement links TRBV20-1 to TRBJ1-1; no reliable D call. CDR3 size: 11 residues. The V end was cut by 6 bases, the J end by 1 base, with 6 bases between. Germline CDR1 reads DFQATT; CDR2 reads SNEGSKA (reference sequence). This chain's CDR3 is CSAEKNTEAFF. CDR3 DNA sequence: TGCAGTGCCGAGAAGAACACTGAAGCTTTCTTT.

The genes are TRBV6-5 and TRBJ2-1; no firm D call. This CDR3 contains 14 residues. The V gene lost 6 bases and the J gene lost 6 bases, with 15 bases spanning the gap. Germline CDR1 and CDR2: MNHEY and SVGAGI. The CDR3 sequence is CASRRVSPLNEQFF. The CDR3 DNA sequence: TGTGCCAGCAGGCGCGTAAGTCCTCTCAATGAGCAGTTCTTC.

The rearrangement uses TRBV5-4 and TRBJ2-2; tentatively, D is TRBD2 (6 bases). The germline V and J ends were trimmed by 3 bases and 2 bases, with 23 bases remaining between them. The CDR3 runs to 19 residues. Germline CDR1 SGHNT, CDR2 YYREEE (reference sequence). The CDR3 loop reads CASSSTPGLPGYNTGELFF. CDR3 nucleotides: TGTGCCAGCAGCTCTACCCCGGGACTCCCCGGATATAACACCGGGGAGCTGTTTTTT.

The gene calls are TRBV28 and TRBJ1-5; D might be TRBD1 (6 bases). Germline CDR1 is MDHEN and CDR2 is SYDVKM. Between the trimmed V and J ends, which lost 6 bases and 3 bases, there was a span of 15 bases. This CDR3 is built from 15 residues. The CDR3: CASSPGAGANQPQHF. The CDR3 coding sequence is TGTGCCAGCAGCCCAGGGGCAGGGGCCAATCAGCCCCAGCATTTT.

The V gene is TRBV6-5, the J gene TRBJ1-2, with TRBD1 matching 7 bases. Germline V CDR1 and CDR2: MNHEY, SVGAGI. CDR3 length: 13 residues. V lost 3 bases and J lost 7; bases outside the gene matches: 5. In nucleotides, the CDR3 is TGTGCCAGCAGTTATCGCAGGGGGTCTGGCTACACCTTC. Amino acid sequence: CASSYRRGSGYTF.

The rearrangement uses TRBV29-1 and TRBJ2-3; no firm D call. V was pared by 3 bases and J by 2 bases, with 6 bases between. Germline CDR1 SQVTM, CDR2 ANQGSEA. The CDR3 spans 12 residues. The CDR3 spells CSVESSTDTQYF. CDR3 DNA: TGCAGCGTTGAGAGCTCCACAGATACGCAGTATTTT.

The rearrangement uses TRBV4-1 and TRBJ1-4, with TRBD1 matching over 8 bases. J lost 7 bases, V lost 6 bases, and 10 bases had no gene match. Germline loops: CDR1 MGHRA, CDR2 YSYEKL. The CDR3 length is 15 residues. The CDR3 nucleotides read TGCGCCAGCAGAGTCACGACAGGGGCGGGTGAAAAACTGTTTTTT. Its protein product is CASRVTTGAGEKLFF.

V gene TRBV5-1 combines with J gene TRBJ2-3; the D gene is possibly TRBD1 (5 bases). This CDR3 has 17 residues. Trimming took off 0 bases at V and 2 bases at J, with 16 bases between the two ends. The germline V gene has CDR1 SGHRS and CDR2 YFSETQ. CDR3 in DNA: TGCGCCAGCAGCTTGGCCCTGTCGGGCAGGGTCACAGATACGCAGTATTTT. Protein product: CASSLALSGRVTDTQYF.

The chain joins TRBV29-1 to TRBJ2-2; D is undetermined. V lost 1 base, J lost 4 bases, and 7 bases lay in between. Per germline, CDR1 SQVTM and CDR2 ANQGSEA. CDR3 length: 13 residues. The CDR3 region is CSVEGQATGELFF. CDR3 DNA: TGCAGCGTTGAAGGTCAGGCCACCGGGGAGCTGTTTTTT.

The chain carries TRBV7-3 and TRBJ2-1; the match to TRBD2 covers 11 bases. V lost 4 bases, J lost 2 bases, and 1 base stayed unmatched. Per germline, CDR1 SGHTA and CDR2 FQGTGA. CDR3 length equals 15 residues. CDR3 nucleotides: TGTGCCAGCAGCTATAGCGGGAGGGCCTACAATGAGCAGTTCTTC. This sequence encodes CASSYSGRAYNEQFF. Using reference TRBV7-3 and TRBJ2-1 for the parts outside the CDR3, the full variable domain is GAGVSQTPSNKVTEKGKYVELRCDPISGHTALYWYRQSLGQGPEFLIYFQGTGAADDSGLPNDRFFAVRPEGSVSTLKIQRTERGDSAVYLCASSYSGRAYNEQFFGPGTRLTVL.